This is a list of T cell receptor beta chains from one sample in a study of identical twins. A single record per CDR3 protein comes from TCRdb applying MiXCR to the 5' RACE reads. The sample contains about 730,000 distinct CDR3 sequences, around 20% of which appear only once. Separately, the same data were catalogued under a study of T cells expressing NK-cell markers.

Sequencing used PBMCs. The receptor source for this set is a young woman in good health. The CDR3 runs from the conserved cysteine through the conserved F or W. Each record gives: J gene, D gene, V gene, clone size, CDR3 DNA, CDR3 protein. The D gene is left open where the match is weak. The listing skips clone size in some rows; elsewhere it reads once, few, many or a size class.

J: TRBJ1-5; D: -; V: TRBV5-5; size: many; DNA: TGTGCCAGCAGTCTTTTGGGAGATAGCAATCAGCCCCAGCATTTT; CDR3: CASSLLGDSNQPQHF
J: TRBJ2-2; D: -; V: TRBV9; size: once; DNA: TGTGCCACGGGAAGGACTGTTGGCGGGGAGCTGTTTTTT; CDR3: CATGRTVGGELFF
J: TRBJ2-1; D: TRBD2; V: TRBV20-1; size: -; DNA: TGCAGTGCTAGAGGCGGGAGGGCCCACATCAACAATGAGCAGTTCTTC; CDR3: CSARGGRAHINNEQFF
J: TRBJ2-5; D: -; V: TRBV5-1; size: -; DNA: TGCGCCAGCAGGTTCCAGGGTCTTGGAGAGACCCAGTACTTC; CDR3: CASRFQGLGETQYF
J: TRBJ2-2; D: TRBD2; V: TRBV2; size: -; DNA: TGTGCCAGCAGTGAAGCGCGGGGGGGAGGCGGGGAGCTGTTTTTT; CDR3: CASSEARGGGGELFF
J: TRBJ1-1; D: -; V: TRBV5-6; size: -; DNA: TGTGCCAGCAGCTTGACAGTGAACCTTGAAGCTTTCTTT; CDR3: CASSLTVNLEAFF
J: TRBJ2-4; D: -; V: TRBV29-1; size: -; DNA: TGCAGCGCCGTAGGGGGAGGAGGCATTCAGTACTTC; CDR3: CSAVGGGGIQYF
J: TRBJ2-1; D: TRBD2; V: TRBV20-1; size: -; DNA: TGCAGTGCTAGAGTTCCGGGACTAGCGATCAATGAGCAGTTCTTC; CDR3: CSARVPGLAINEQFF
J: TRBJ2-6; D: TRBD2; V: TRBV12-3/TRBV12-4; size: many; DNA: TGTGCCAGCACCGAACTAGCGGGCCCATTACGCGTCCTGACTTTC; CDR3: CASTELAGPLRVLTF
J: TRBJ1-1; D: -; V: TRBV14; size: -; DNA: TGTGCCAGCAGCCGGTCAGGAAGCTGCGGGTCCGCTTTCTTT; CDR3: CASSRSGSCGSAFF
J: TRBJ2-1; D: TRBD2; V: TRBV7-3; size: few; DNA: TGTGCCAGCAGCCATACTAGCGGGGCCTACAATGAGCAGTTCTTC; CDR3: CASSHTSGAYNEQFF
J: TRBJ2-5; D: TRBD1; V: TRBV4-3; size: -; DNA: TGCGCCAGCAGCCCCTTCCTTGGGACAGGGGTCCAAGAGACCCAGTACTTC; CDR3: CASSPFLGTGVQETQYF
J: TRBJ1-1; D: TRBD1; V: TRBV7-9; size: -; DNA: TGTGCCAGCAGCTTAGAGGGACAGGGCCGAAAAGCTTTCTTT; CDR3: CASSLEGQGRKAFF
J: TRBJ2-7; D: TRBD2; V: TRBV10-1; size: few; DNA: TGCGCCAGCAGTGAGTTTCGGCCCGGGACTAGCGGCCTCTACGAGCAGTACTTC; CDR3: CASSEFRPGTSGLYEQYF
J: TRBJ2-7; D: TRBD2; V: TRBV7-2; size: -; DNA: TGTGCCAGCAGCCCCACTAGCGGGATCGGCGAGCAGTACTTC; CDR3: CASSPTSGIGEQYF
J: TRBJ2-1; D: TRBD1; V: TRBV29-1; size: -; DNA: TGCAGCGGAACTCGGACAGGGGGGCATGAGCAGTTCTTC; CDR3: CSGTRTGGHEQFF
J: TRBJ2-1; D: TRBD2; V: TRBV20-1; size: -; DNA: TGCAGTGCTAGGTCTAGCGGGAGGCCCAATGAGCAGTTCTTC; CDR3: CSARSSGRPNEQFF
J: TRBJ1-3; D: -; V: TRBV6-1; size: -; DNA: TGTGCCAGCAGACACCGGGACATCCGAAACACCATATATTTT; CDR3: CASRHRDIRNTIYF
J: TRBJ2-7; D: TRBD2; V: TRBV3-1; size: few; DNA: TGTGCCAGCAGCTACCGGACTAGCGGGGGCTATTCCTACGAGCAGTACTTC; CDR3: CASSYRTSGGYSYEQYF
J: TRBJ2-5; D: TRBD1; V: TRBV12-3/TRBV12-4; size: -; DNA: TGTGCCAGCAGGTGGACAGGTGCTTCTCGGGAGACCCAGTACTTC; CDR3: CASRWTGASRETQYF
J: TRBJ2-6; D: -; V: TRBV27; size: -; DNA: TGTGCCAGCGGGTCCAACGTCCTGACTTTC; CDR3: CASGSNVLTF
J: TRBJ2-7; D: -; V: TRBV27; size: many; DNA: TGTGCCAGCAGTCCGGGCCTCGTCTACGAGCAGTACTTC; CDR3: CASSPGLVYEQYF
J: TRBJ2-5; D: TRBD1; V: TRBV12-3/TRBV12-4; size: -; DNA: TGTGCCAGCAGTAGGACAGGGATCGAGACCCAGTACTTC; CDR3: CASSRTGIETQYF
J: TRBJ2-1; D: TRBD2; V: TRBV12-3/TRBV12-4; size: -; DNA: TGTGCCAGCAGTTATACGACTAGCGGAGAGCAGTTCTTC; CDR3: CASSYTTSGEQFF
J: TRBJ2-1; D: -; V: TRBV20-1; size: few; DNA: TGCAGTGCTAGGGCTGAGGCGCTGTCCTACAATGAGCAGTTCTTC; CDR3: CSARAEALSYNEQFF
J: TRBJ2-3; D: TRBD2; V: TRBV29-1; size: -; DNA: TGCAGCGTTGCTAGCGGGAACGAACCAGATACGCAGTATTTT; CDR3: CSVASGNEPDTQYF
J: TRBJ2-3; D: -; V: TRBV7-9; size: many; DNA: TGTGCCAGCAGCTCCCAGGGAGGAAGGACAGATACGCAGTATTTT; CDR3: CASSSQGGRTDTQYF
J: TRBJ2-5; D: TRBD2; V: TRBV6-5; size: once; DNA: TGTGCCAGCAGTTACATTCAGGCGGGAGCGGTGACGACCCAGTACTTC; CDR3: CASSYIQAGAVTTQYF
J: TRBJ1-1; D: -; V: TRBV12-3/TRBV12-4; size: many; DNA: TGTGCCAGCCTGCGTGGGAACACTGAAGCTTTCTTT; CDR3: CASLRGNTEAFF
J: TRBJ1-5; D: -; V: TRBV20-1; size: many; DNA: TGCAGTGCTAGTCGGTCGGCTGGGCAGCCCCAGCATTTT; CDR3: CSASRSAGQPQHF
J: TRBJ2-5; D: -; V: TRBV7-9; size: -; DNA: TGTGCCAGCAGCTTAGCGCAAGGTTCGGAGACCCAGTACTTC; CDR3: CASSLAQGSETQYF
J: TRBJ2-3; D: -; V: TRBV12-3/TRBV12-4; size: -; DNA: TGTGCCAGCCGAGGCCGGGATTCCCCAGATACGCAGTATTTT; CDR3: CASRGRDSPDTQYF
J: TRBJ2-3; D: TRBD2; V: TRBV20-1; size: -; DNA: TGCAGTGCTAGAGTCATAGCGGGGGTCACAGATACGCAGTATTTT; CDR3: CSARVIAGVTDTQYF
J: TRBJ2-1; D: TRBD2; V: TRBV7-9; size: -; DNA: TGTGCCAGCAGCAGAGGACTAGCGGGTCACAATGAGCAGTTCTTC; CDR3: CASSRGLAGHNEQFF
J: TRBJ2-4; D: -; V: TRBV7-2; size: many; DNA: TGTGCCAGCAGTTTGGGATTAGCCAAAAACATTCAGTACTTC; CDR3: CASSLGLAKNIQYF
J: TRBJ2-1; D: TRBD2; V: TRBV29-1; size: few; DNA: TGCAGCGTTGAAGATCGACTAGCGGCCTCCTACAATGAGCAGTTCTTC; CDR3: CSVEDRLAASYNEQFF
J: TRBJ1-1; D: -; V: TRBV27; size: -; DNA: TGTGCCAGCAGTAGGTCCCGTTTGAACACTGAAGCTTTCTTT; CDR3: CASSRSRLNTEAFF
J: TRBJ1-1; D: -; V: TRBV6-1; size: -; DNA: TGTGCCAGCAGACAGACAGGAATGAACACTGAAGCTTTCTTT; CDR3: CASRQTGMNTEAFF
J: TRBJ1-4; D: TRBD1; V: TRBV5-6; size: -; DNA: TGTGCCAGCAGCTTTCTGGCAGGGGGATCTAATGAAAAACTGTTTTTT; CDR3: CASSFLAGGSNEKLFF
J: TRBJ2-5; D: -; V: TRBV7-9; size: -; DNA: TGTGCCAGCTCCTCTAGCGTCGGAACCCAGTACTTC; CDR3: CASSSSVGTQYF
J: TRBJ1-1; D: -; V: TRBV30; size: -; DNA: TGTGCCTGGATATCCCAGGGTTTTGCGATGAACACTGAAGCTTTCTTT; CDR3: CAWISQGFAMNTEAFF
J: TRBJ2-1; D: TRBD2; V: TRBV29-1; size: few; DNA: TGCAGCGTTGCACTAGCGGGCGACAATGAGCAGTTCTTC; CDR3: CSVALAGDNEQFF
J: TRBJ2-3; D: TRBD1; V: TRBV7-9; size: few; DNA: TGTGCCAGCAGCTCGGGACAGGGTGACGATACGCAGTATTTT; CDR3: CASSSGQGDDTQYF
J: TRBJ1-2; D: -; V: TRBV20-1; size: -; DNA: TGCAGTGCCCCCCGGGGGGCGGACTATGGCTACACCTTC; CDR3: CSAPRGADYGYTF
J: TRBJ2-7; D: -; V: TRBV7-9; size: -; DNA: TGTGCCAGCAGCTTACGAGGGGTGGCCGAGCAGTACTTC; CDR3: CASSLRGVAEQYF
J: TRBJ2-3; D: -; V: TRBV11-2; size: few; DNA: TGTGCCAGCAGCCAAGGTCTCCAGGGGGATACGCAGTATTTT; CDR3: CASSQGLQGDTQYF
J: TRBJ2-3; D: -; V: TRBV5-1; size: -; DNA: TGCGCCAGCAGCTTGCCGGGACGGTCATTGAGCGATACGCAGTATTTT; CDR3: CASSLPGRSLSDTQYF
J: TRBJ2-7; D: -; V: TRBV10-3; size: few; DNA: TGTGCCATCACTGACGGATACGAGCAGTACTTC; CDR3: CAITDGYEQYF
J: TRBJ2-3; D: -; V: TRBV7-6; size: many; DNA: TGTGCCAGCAGCTTATCAAGGGATACGCAGTATTTT; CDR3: CASSLSRDTQYF
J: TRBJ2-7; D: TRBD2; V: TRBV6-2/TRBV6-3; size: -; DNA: TGTGCCAGCAGTGGACCTTCGGGACTACGTTCCTACGAGCAGTACTTC; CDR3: CASSGPSGLRSYEQYF
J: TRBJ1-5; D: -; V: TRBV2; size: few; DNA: TGTGCCAGCAGCGAGGGGAGACAGCCCCAGCATTTT; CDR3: CASSEGRQPQHF
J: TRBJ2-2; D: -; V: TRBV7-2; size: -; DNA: TGTGCCAGCAGCTTAGTACTAGCCGCGGGGGAGCTGTTTTTT; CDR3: CASSLVLAAGELFF